This T cell receptor beta chain originates from a study of blood T cell repertoires in COVID-19. With V trimmed by 5 bases and J by 6 bases, 10 bases remained unmatched. CDR3 length equals 15 residues. The germline gives CDR1 ENHRY, CDR2 SYGVKD. Only in-frame clones appear in the TCRdb table, and some are missing; sequencing was by immunoSEQ multiplex PCR. The sample lists almost 250,000 clones, roughly 90% occurring once. The TCR was taken from a woman in her twenties or thirties who had recovered from COVID-19. The rearrangement uses TRBV10-3 and TRBJ2-1; 7 bases align to TRBD1. The sample taken for sequencing was PBMCs or T cells enriched from blood (not recorded which). For the CDR3, the DNA is TGTGCCATCAGTTTCCGAAACGACAGGGCCAATGAGCAGTTCTTC. Translating gives CAISFRNDRANEQFF.